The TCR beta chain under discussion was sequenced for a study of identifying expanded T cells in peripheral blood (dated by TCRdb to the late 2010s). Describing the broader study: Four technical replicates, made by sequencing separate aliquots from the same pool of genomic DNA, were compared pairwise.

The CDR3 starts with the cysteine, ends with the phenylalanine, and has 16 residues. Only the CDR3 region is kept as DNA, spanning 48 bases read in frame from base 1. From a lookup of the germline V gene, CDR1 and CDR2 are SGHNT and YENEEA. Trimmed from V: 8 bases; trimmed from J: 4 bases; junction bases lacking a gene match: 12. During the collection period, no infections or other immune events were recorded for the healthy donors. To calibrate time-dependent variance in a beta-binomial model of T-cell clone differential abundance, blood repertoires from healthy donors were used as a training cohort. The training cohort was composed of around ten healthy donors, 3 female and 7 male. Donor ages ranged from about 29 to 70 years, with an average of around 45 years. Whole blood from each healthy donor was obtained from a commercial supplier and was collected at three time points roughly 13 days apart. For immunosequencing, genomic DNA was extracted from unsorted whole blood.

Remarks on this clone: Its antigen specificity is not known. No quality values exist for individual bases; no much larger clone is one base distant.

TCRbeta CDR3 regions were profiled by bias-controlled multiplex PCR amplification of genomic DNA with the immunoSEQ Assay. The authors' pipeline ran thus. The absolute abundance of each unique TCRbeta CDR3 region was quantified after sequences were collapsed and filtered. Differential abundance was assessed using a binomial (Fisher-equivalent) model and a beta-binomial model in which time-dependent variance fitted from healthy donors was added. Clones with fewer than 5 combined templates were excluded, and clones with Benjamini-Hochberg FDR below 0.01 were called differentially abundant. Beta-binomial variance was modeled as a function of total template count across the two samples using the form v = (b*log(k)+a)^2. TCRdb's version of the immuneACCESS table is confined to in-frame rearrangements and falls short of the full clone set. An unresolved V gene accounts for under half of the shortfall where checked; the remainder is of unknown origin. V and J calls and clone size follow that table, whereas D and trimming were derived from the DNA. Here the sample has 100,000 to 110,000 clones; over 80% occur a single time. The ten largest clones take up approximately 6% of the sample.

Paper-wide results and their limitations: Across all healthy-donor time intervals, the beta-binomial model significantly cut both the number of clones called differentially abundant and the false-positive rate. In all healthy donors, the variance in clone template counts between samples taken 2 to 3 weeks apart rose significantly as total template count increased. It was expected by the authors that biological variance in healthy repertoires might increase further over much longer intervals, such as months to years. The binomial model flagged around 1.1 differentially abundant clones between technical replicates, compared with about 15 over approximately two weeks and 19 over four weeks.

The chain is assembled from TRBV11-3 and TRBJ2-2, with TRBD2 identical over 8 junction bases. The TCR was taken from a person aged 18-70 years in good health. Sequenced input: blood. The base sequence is TGTGCCAGCTTTAGTAGCGGGAAAATGGTCACCGGGGAGCTGTTTTTT. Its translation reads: CASFSSGKMVTGELFF.